This entry lists 28 T cell receptor beta chains sequenced from one sample in a study of T-cell memory formation after mild COVID-19. Using its own MiXCR run on the 5' RACE reads, TCRdb lists one record per CDR3 protein. Of fewer than 650,000 distinct CDR3 sequences listed, around 15% were seen once; the top ten hold 8.1%. The material sequenced was PBMCs or a T cell subset sorted from them (not recorded which). These receptors all stem from an adult woman who had mild COVID-19 (a few samples of this study predate the infection). Cell type and time point are not known.

This clonotype was detected ten times or more. V is TRBV20-1 and J is TRBJ2-3; 8 nucleotides align to TRBD2. Germline V CDR1 and CDR2: DFQATT, SNEGSKA (reference sequence). V shed 8 bases and J 2 bases; nucleotides not matched to a gene: 6. CDR3 length equals 13 residues. CDR3: CSTIAGLTDTQYF. The CDR3, as DNA: TGCAGTACAATAGCGGGGCTCACAGATACGCAGTATTTT.

The chain combines TRBV24-1 with TRBJ2-7, with 10 positions matching TRBD1. V shed 0 bases, J shed 5 bases, and the junction held 0 bases outside the gene matches. CDR1 is KGHDR and CDR2 is SFDVKD in the germline V gene. This CDR3 comprises 14 residues. CDR3 in amino acids: CATSDLGTGDEQYF. The CDR3 DNA is TGTGCCACCAGTGATTTGGGGACAGGGGACGAGCAGTACTTC.

This clonotype has more than one count but fewer than ten. The V gene is TRBV20-1, the J gene TRBJ2-3, with TRBD1 identical over 7 bases. CDR1 DFQATT and CDR2 SNEGSKA come from the germline V gene (reference sequence). There are 14 residues in the CDR3. V was clipped by 2 bases and J by 4 bases; unmatched bases: 6. CDR3 sequence: CSARRQGLADTQYF. The CDR3 DNA is TGCAGTGCTAGACGACAGGGTTTAGCAGATACGCAGTATTTT.

The chain joins TRBV4-2 to TRBJ2-7, with D perhaps TRBD1 or TRBD2 (5 bases each). Trimming pared 0 bases from V and 0 bases from J, leaving 12 bases between. The CDR3 extends over 16 amino acids. Per the germline V gene, CDR1 is LGHNA and CDR2 is YNFKEQ. CDR3: CASSQDWTGLSYEQYF. Here the CDR3 DNA reads TGTGCCAGCAGCCAAGACTGGACGGGGCTCTCCTACGAGCAGTACTTC.

The sample holds one count of this clonotype. The chain recombines TRBV3-1 with TRBJ1-5, with 10 bases matching TRBD1. In germline, CDR1 is LGHDT, CDR2 YNNKEL (reference sequence). After removal of 2 bases from V and 6 bases from J, the junction contained 1 base not matched to a gene. CDR3 length equals 14 residues. CDR3 bases: TGTGCCAGCAGCCAATGGACAGGGGGTCAGCCCCAGCATTTT. It encodes CASSQWTGGQPQHF.

In this sample, this clonotype turned up many times. This chain uses TRBV20-1 with TRBJ2-1, with TRBD2 matching 7 bases. Germline V gives CDR1 DFQATT, CDR2 SNEGSKA (reference sequence). The V and J ends lost 6 bases and 0 bases, in that order; junction bases with no gene match: 11. The length of the CDR3 is 16 residues. CDR3 residues: CSAIGREWSSYNEQFF. As DNA, the CDR3 is TGCAGTGCCATCGGGCGGGAGTGGAGCTCCTACAATGAGCAGTTCTTC.

This clonotype was counted a few times. V gene TRBV10-3 combines with J gene TRBJ2-1; perhaps D is TRBD1 or TRBD2 (6 bases each). This CDR3 contains 15 residues. Trimming shortened V by 3 bases and J by 2 bases, and 11 bases separated the two germline ends. CDR1 and CDR2 (germline): ENHRY, SYGVKD. CDR3 loop: CAISDVGGAYNEQFF. CDR3 nucleotides: TGTGCCATCAGTGATGTGGGGGGCGCCTACAATGAGCAGTTCTTC.

This clonotype showed up just a few times. V is TRBV12-3 or TRBV12-4 and J is TRBJ2-5, with D possibly being TRBD2 (7 bases). The CDR3 runs 16 residues. Trimming left V 5 bases short and J 6 bases short, with 22 bases between. This chain's CDR3 is CASSLTGGGARKTQYF. The CDR3, as DNA: TGTGCCAGCAGTCTAACAGGAGGGGGGGCTCGGAAGACCCAGTACTTC.

The chain has TRBV7-2 and TRBJ2-5; D might be TRBD1 (6 bases). CDR1 and CDR2 from the germline V gene are SGHTA and FQGNSA. This CDR3 comprises 12 residues. With 6 bases removed from V and 3 bases from J, the gap between germline ends came to 8 bases. CDR3 residues: CASRRTEETQYF. In DNA, the CDR3 is TGTGCCAGCAGGCGGACAGAAGAGACCCAGTACTTC. Combining the CDR3 with reference TRBV7-2 and TRBJ2-5 gives the whole variable domain GAGVSQSPSNKVTEKGKDVELRCDPISGHTALYWYRQSLGQGLEFLIYFQGNSAPDKSGLPSDRFSAERTGGSVSTLTIQRTQQEDSAVYLCASRRTEETQYFGPGTRLLVL.

This clonotype was detected many times. The rearrangement links TRBV20-1 to TRBJ1-1; 7 bases map to TRBD1. V dropped 2 bases and J dropped 10; count of bases not matched to a gene: 10. The V gene's germline CDR1 is DFQATT and CDR2 SNEGSKA (reference sequence). There are 13 residues in the CDR3. CDR3 DNA: TGCAGTGCTAGAAACCCGACAGGGATGGTAGCTTTCTTT. Translation: CSARNPTGMVAFF.

This chain joins TRBV29-1 and TRBJ2-1; D might be TRBD2 (5 bases). The germline gives CDR1 SQVTM, CDR2 ANQGSEA. Trimming pared 5 bases from V and 5 bases from J, leaving 16 bases between. The CDR3 spans 14 residues. DNA of the CDR3: TGCAGCGTTAGTGGAGCGGAGCATAACAATGAGCAGTTCTTC. It encodes CSVSGAEHNNEQFF.

This chain connects TRBV10-3 to TRBJ1-5; possibly TRBD1 for D (5 bases). The V gene's germline CDR1 is ENHRY and CDR2 SYGVKD. V was shortened by 3 bases and J by 3 bases, with 12 bases between the two germline ends. The CDR3 contains 15 residues. The CDR3 here is CAISDSDRVNQPQHF. The CDR3 bases are TGTGCCATCAGTGATTCAGACAGAGTCAATCAGCCCCAGCATTTT.

The chain links TRBV3-1 to TRBJ2-2; TRBD2 aligns across 9 bases. The V and J ends lost 0 bases and 2 bases, in that order; junction bases with no gene match: 7. The CDR3 spans 18 residues. Germline CDR1 and CDR2: LGHDT and YNNKEL (reference sequence). The CDR3 DNA sequence: TGTGCCAGCAGCCAAGAAAAGATAGCGGGGGCTAACACCGGGGAGCTGTTTTTT. Translated, it gives CASSQEKIAGANTGELFF. Drawing the rest from reference TRBV3-1 and TRBJ2-2, the complete variable domain is DTAVSQTPKYLVTQMGNDKSIKCEQNLGHDTMYWYKQDSKKFLKIMFSYNNKELIINETVPNRFSPKSPDKAHLNLHINSLELGDSAVYFCASSQEKIAGANTGELFFGEGSRLTVL.

The J gene is TRBJ2-2, the V gene TRBV4-2; possibly TRBD1 for D (6 bases). Looked up from germline, CDR1 is LGHNA and CDR2 is YNFKEQ. The CDR3 loop spans 16 amino acids. V shed 0 bases and J shed 4 bases, with 12 bases lying between them. CDR3 bases: TGTGCCAGCAGCCAAGACTACACAGGGCTCACCGGGGAGCTGTTTTTT. It codes for CASSQDYTGLTGELFF.

The table lists this clonotype with a few counts. The chain combines TRBV4-1 with TRBJ1-2; possibly TRBD1 for D (6 bases). CDR3 length equals 15 residues. Germline V lookup: CDR1 MGHRA, CDR2 YSYEKL. The V and J ends lost 4 bases and 6 bases respectively, with 18 bases between them. CDR3 nucleotide sequence: TGCGCCAGCAGCCTATTGGGGGGGCGTCAGAATGGCTACACCTTC. Its protein is CASSLLGGRQNGYTF.

The chain carries TRBV25-1 and TRBJ1-3; D unclear. Germline assignment: CDR1 MGHDK and CDR2 SYGVNS. V lost 6 bases, J lost 4 bases, and 10 bases lay in between. This CDR3 region has 13 residues. The CDR3 DNA is TGTGCCAGCAGCCGGGCGGGGGGAAACACCATATATTTT. Encoded protein: CASSRAGGNTIYF.

This chain uses TRBV7-3 with TRBJ2-5, with D uncertain. V lost 2 bases, J lost 2 bases, and 12 bases lay in between. The germline V gene encodes CDR1 SGHTA and CDR2 FQGTGA. This CDR3 region has 15 residues. The CDR3 nucleotides read TGTGCCAGCAGCTTATCGTCGACATTTCAAGAGACCCAGTACTTC. This encodes CASSLSSTFQETQYF.

The chain employs TRBV7-9 and TRBJ1-1; the D is unclear. The ends were cut back, 4 bases at V and 9 bases at J, with 12 bases in the middle. Per germline, CDR1 SEHNR and CDR2 FQNEAQ (reference sequence). The CDR3 is 12 amino acids. CDR3 protein: CASSSDRRKAFF. The CDR3 DNA follows: TGTGCCAGCAGCTCGGACCGGCGAAAAGCTTTCTTT.

V gene TRBV20-1 combines with J gene TRBJ1-6; D gene ambiguous. CDR3 size: 16 residues. V lost 5 bases to trimming and J lost 10 bases, with 24 bases between them. Germline V gene lookup returns CDR1 DFQATT and CDR2 SNEGSKA (reference sequence). The CDR3 reads CSAPPTTQVAGSPLHF. CDR3 coding DNA: TGCAGTGCTCCTCCCACTACCCAGGTCGCGGGATCACCCCTCCACTTT.

This clonotype was found once. V usage is TRBV30 and J usage is TRBJ1-6; D gene ambiguous. V was shortened by 3 bases and J by 0 bases, with 12 bases between the two germline ends. The CDR3 covers 16 residues. Germline V gene sequence: CDR1 GTSNPN, CDR2 SVGIG (reference sequence). The CDR3 spells CAWSNGFGSYNSPLHF. The CDR3 DNA reads TGTGCCTGGAGCAATGGATTTGGCTCCTATAATTCACCCCTCCACTTT. The variable domain in full, completed from reference TRBV30 and TRBJ1-6, reads SQTIHQWPATLVQPVGSPLSLECTVEGTSNPNLYWYRQAAGRGLQLLFYSVGIGQISSEVPQNLSASRPQDRQFILSSKKLLLSDSGFYLCAWSNGFGSYNSPLHFGNGTRLTVT.

The J gene is TRBJ1-5, the V gene TRBV5-1; tentative D call: TRBD1 (5 bases). CDR3 size: 15 residues. Trimming shortened V by 4 bases and J by 5 bases, and 16 bases separated the two germline ends. Germline V gene lookup returns CDR1 SGHRS and CDR2 YFSETQ. The CDR3, as DNA: TGCGCCAGCAGCCGCACAGGCGACGTTGATCAGCCCCAGCATTTT. Amino acid sequence: CASSRTGDVDQPQHF.

The CDR3 DNA sequence: TGTGCCACCTCAGGGGGGCCGGTGTACGAGCAGTACTTC. Amino acids: CATSGGPVYEQYF. V gene TRBV24-1 combines with J gene TRBJ2-7; D perhaps matches TRBD1 (7 bases). The CDR3 has 13 residues. The V and J ends lost 9 bases and 4 bases respectively, with 15 bases between them. In germline, CDR1 is KGHDR, CDR2 SFDVKD.

The sample holds a few counts of this clonotype. This chain links TRBV7-9 with TRBJ2-1; D assignment may be TRBD1 or TRBD2 (5 bases each). V lost 3 bases and J 5 bases, leaving 11 bases between the germline ends. The length of the CDR3 is 14 residues. Germline-derived CDR1 and CDR2 are SEHNR and FQNEAQ (reference sequence). CDR3 nucleotides: TGTGCCAGCAGCTTCGGCAGGGACCACAATGAGCAGTTCTTC. Protein product: CASSFGRDHNEQFF.

This clonotype was observed a few times. The genes are TRBV30 and TRBJ1-5; 9 bases agree with TRBD1. Germline trimming cut 1 base from V and 0 bases from J; bases unmatched to any gene: 10. This CDR3 comprises 18 residues. Germline CDR1 is GTSNPN and CDR2 is SVGIG (reference sequence). CDR3 loop: CAWSAGTGKRNSNQPQHF. The DNA of the CDR3 is TGTGCCTGGAGTGCCGGGACAGGGAAGAGGAATAGCAATCAGCCCCAGCATTTT.

This clonotype was observed a few times. V is TRBV28 and J is TRBJ1-1; D might be TRBD1 (5 bases). The length of the CDR3 is 16 residues. V shed 6 bases and J shed 2 bases, with 19 bases lying between them. Germline V lookup: CDR1 MDHEN, CDR2 SYDVKM. The DNA for the CDR3 is TGTGCCAGCAGCCGAATTTACGCAGGGCTCAACACTGAAGCTTTCTTT. This codes for CASSRIYAGLNTEAFF.

The J gene is TRBJ1-2, the V gene TRBV12-3 or TRBV12-4, with 7 bases identical to TRBD1. This CDR3 region has 15 residues. V lost 3 bases to trimming and J lost 8 bases; unmatched junction nucleotides: 12. CDR3 in DNA: TGTGCCAGCAGTTTCAATATGATCAGGGGGGAGGGCTACACCTTC. It is translated as CASSFNMIRGEGYTF.

Only a few counts were recorded for this clonotype. The rearrangement joins TRBV5-1 to TRBJ2-3, with no clear D. CDR3 length: 13 amino acids. CDR1 and CDR2 (germline): SGHRS, YFSETQ. Trimming left V 3 bases short and J 6 bases short, with 11 bases between. CDR3 loop: CASSSNAMDTQYF. The CDR3 nucleotides read TGCGCCAGCAGCTCAAACGCCATGGATACGCAGTATTTT.

The chain recombines TRBV7-9 with TRBJ1-2, with D perhaps matching TRBD1 (6 bases). V was shortened by 2 bases and J by 4 bases, with 11 bases between the two germline ends. CDR3 length: 14 residues. Germline loops: CDR1 SEHNR, CDR2 FQNEAQ (reference sequence). CDR3 bases: TGTGCCAGCAGCTTATCTTTACAGGGCTATGGCTACACCTTC. Protein: CASSLSLQGYGYTF.